The 27 T cell receptor beta chains below all came from one sample that was sequenced in a study of fetal regulatory T cell absence and autoimmunity. Here immunoSEQ multiplex PCR was the method, and the copy in TCRdb shows in-frame clones only, minus some. This sample yields some 46,000 clones, of which roughly 80% are seen a single time; 0.4% to 0.45% belongs to the top ten. Sequenced material: cord blood. The receptors originated from a newborn boy with IPEX syndrome.

This sequence joins TRBV7-6 and TRBJ2-1; 10 bases agree with TRBD2. The germline gives CDR1 SGHVS, CDR2 FNYEAQ. The CDR3 sequence is 15 residues long. The ends lost 5 bases at V and 1 base at J; junction bases unmatched: 2. CDR3 protein: CASSPSGGSYNEQFF. The DNA for the CDR3 is TGTGCCAGCAGCCCTAGCGGGGGTTCCTACAATGAGCAGTTCTTC.

The J gene is TRBJ2-1, the V gene TRBV7-8; the D call may be TRBD1 or TRBD2 (5 bases each). CDR3 length equals 12 residues. V lost 8 bases and J 3 bases, leaving 8 bases between the germline ends. CDR1 is SGHVS, CDR2 FQNEAQ, per germline. The CDR3 spells CASGTDYNEQFF. The CDR3 coding sequence is TGTGCCAGCGGGACCGACTACAATGAGCAGTTCTTC.

V gene TRBV11-2 combines with J gene TRBJ2-3; D uncertain. CDR3 length: 16 amino acids. CDR1 SGHAT and CDR2 FQNNGV come from the germline V gene. Trimming took off 0 bases at V and 6 bases at J, with 16 bases between the two ends. The CDR3 spells CASSLEIGLVTDTQYF. The CDR3 nucleotides are TGTGCCAGCAGCTTAGAAATAGGGCTGGTGACGGATACGCAGTATTTT.

The rearrangement joins TRBV6-5 to TRBJ2-5; D is unclear. This CDR3 region has 14 residues. CDR1 and CDR2 from the germline V gene are MNHEY and SVGAGI. Trimming pared 7 bases from V and 6 bases from J, leaving 18 bases between. DNA for the CDR3: TGTGCCAGCACCCTTTCGAGCGACTGGAAGACCCAGTACTTC. It specifies CASTLSSDWKTQYF.

The chain couples TRBV10-3 to TRBJ2-3, with unresolved D. V was pared by 3 bases and J by 6 bases, with 4 bases between. Germline V gene data show CDR1 as ENHRY and CDR2 as SYGVKD. CDR3 size: 11 residues. The CDR3: CAISDGDTQYF. CDR3 bases: TGTGCCATCAGTGATGGTGATACGCAGTATTTT.

This clone turned up a few times. V gene TRBV6-6 combines with J gene TRBJ1-5; no firm D call. The germline V gene has CDR1 MNHNY and CDR2 SVGAGI (reference sequence). The ends were cut back, 8 bases at V and 7 bases at J, with 15 bases in the middle. The CDR3 has 13 residues. The CDR3 loop is CASVTSWQQPQHF. CDR3 in DNA: TGTGCCAGCGTGACCTCATGGCAACAGCCCCAGCATTTT.

The chain couples TRBV19 to TRBJ1-4, with D uncertain. Germline CDR1 reads LNHDA; CDR2 reads SQIVND (reference sequence). The CDR3 sequence is 11 residues long. With 7 bases removed from V and 6 bases from J, the gap between germline ends came to 6 bases. The CDR3 coding sequence is TGTGCCAGTATGGCATATGAAAAACTGTTTTTT. The encoded protein is CASMAYEKLFF.

This clone was seen just once. The rearrangement joins TRBV6-1 to TRBJ2-7; D possibly corresponds to TRBD1 (5 bases). CDR1 and CDR2 from the germline V gene are MNHNS and SASEGT. The CDR3 length is 11 residues. V lost 8 bases, J lost 4 bases, and 9 bases lay in between. CDR3 coding DNA: TGTGCCAGCGGCCAGGGTTACGAGCAGTACTTC. This sequence encodes CASGQGYEQYF.

The gene calls are TRBV12-5 and TRBJ1-1, with 7 bases fitting TRBD1. This CDR3 has 11 residues. Germline V lookup: CDR1 LGHNT, CDR2 FRNRAP. With 3 bases clipped from V and 11 bases from J, the junction kept 3 bases outside the gene matches. This CDR3 is CASGLGGSAFF. For the CDR3, the DNA is TGTGCTAGTGGTTTAGGGGGCTCGGCTTTCTTT. Filled out from reference TRBV12-5 and TRBJ1-1, the complete variable domain reads DARVTQTPRHKVTEMGQEVTMRCQPILGHNTVFWYRQTMMQGLELLAYFRNRAPLDDSGMPKDRFSAEMPDATLATLKIQPSEPRDSAVYFCASGLGGSAFFGQGTRLTVV.

The genes are TRBV7-6 and TRBJ2-3; weak D call: TRBD2 (5 bases). The CDR3 is made up of 15 amino acids. V was clipped by 3 bases and J by 2 bases, with 12 bases between them. Germline CDR1 is SGHVS and CDR2 is FNYEAQ. The CDR3 sequence is CASSFGGADTDTQYF. The DNA for the CDR3 is TGTGCCAGCAGCTTTGGAGGAGCGGACACAGATACGCAGTATTTT.

The chain joins TRBV10-3 to TRBJ1-2, with D perhaps matching TRBD1 (6 bases). Germline V gene sequence: CDR1 ENHRY, CDR2 SYGVKD. V lost 6 bases, J lost 7 bases, and 15 bases lay in between. This CDR3 is built from 13 residues. The CDR3 sequence: CAISASGDGGYTF. Written as DNA, the CDR3 is TGTGCCATCAGCGCATCAGGGGACGGTGGCTACACCTTC.

The chain joins TRBV7-2 to TRBJ2-5; 11 bases are a match to TRBD2. V shed 5 bases, J shed 8 bases, and the junction held 13 bases outside the gene matches. The germline V gene encodes CDR1 SGHTA and CDR2 FQGNSA. This CDR3 region has 16 residues. The CDR3 DNA follows: TGTGCCAGCAGCGATGGCCCGGGACTAGCGGAGGGTACCCAGTACTTC. As protein: CASSDGPGLAEGTQYF.

J is TRBJ2-1 and V is TRBV19; perhaps TRBD2 as D (6 bases). CDR1 is LNHDA and CDR2 is SQIVND in the germline V gene (reference sequence). The CDR3 length is 13 residues. V lost 6 bases and J lost 2, with 8 bases in between. DNA of the CDR3: TGTGCCAGTAGGCCTAGCGCCTACAATGAGCAGTTCTTC. It is translated as CASRPSAYNEQFF.

The chain carries TRBV6-1 and TRBJ2-2; 11 bases are a match to TRBD2. J was trimmed by 1 base and V by 2 bases; bases with no gene match: 0. The CDR3 totals 16 residues. Germline V gene sequence: CDR1 MNHNS, CDR2 SASEGT. The CDR3 nucleotides read TGTGCCAGCAGTGAACTAGCGGGAGGGAACACCGGGGAGCTGTTTTTT. Residues: CASSELAGGNTGELFF.

The rearrangement links TRBV5-6 to TRBJ2-3; D gene unclear. The ends were cut back, 4 bases at V and 0 bases at J, with 6 bases in the middle. This CDR3 is 13 amino acids long. Germline lookup yields CDR1 SGHDT and CDR2 YYEEEE. The CDR3 is CASSRLSTDTQYF. CDR3 bases: TGTGCCAGCAGCCGGCTAAGCACAGATACGCAGTATTTT. The full variable domain, in which reference TRBV5-6 and TRBJ2-3 provide the parts outside the CDR3, is DAGVTQSPTHLIKTRGQQVTLRCSPKSGHDTVSWYQQALGQGPQFIFQYYEEEERQRGNFPDRFSGHQFPNYSSELNVNALLLGDSALYLCASSRLSTDTQYFGPGTRLTVL.

This clone was detected only a few times. The chain joins TRBV5-1 to TRBJ2-7; TRBD2 matches 12 bases. With V trimmed by 4 bases and J by 0 bases, 5 bases remained unmatched. The CDR3 runs to 16 residues. The germline CDR1 and CDR2 sequences are SGHRS and YFSETQ. CDR3 bases: TGCGCCAGCAGCCCCGGACTAGCGGGGTCCTCCTACGAGCAGTACTTC. This gives the protein CASSPGLAGSSYEQYF.

The V gene is TRBV5-6, the J gene TRBJ2-7; no definite D call. Germline CDR1 is SGHDT and CDR2 is YYEEEE. Trimming stripped 4 bases from V and 5 bases from J, with 16 bases between. The CDR3 loop spans 14 amino acids. CDR3 protein: CASSPQQFDNEQYF. DNA of the CDR3: TGTGCCAGCAGCCCCCAACAGTTCGACAACGAGCAGTACTTC.

The chain recombines TRBV13 with TRBJ2-1; D gene uncertain. Trimming removed 0 bases at V and 4 bases at J, with 10 bases between. Germline V gene data show CDR1 as PRHDT and CDR2 as FYEKMQ (reference sequence). The CDR3 has 15 amino acids. The CDR3 reads CASSLGGFPYNEQFF. CDR3 in DNA: TGTGCCAGCAGCTTAGGAGGGTTCCCTTACAATGAGCAGTTCTTC.

This chain joins TRBV6-5 and TRBJ2-5; TRBD1 aligns across 8 bases. The CDR3 spans 16 residues. From germline, CDR1 is MNHEY and CDR2 SVGAGI. V lost 4 bases, J lost 5 bases, and 12 bases stayed unmatched. This chain's CDR3 is CASSFRDRGAGETQYF. CDR3 nucleotide sequence: TGTGCCAGCAGTTTCCGAGACAGGGGCGCGGGGGAGACCCAGTACTTC.

The rearrangement uses TRBV23-1 and TRBJ2-7, with D uncertain. TRBV23-1 is an ORF, with its function uncertain. This CDR3 is 14 amino acids long. Trimming took off 2 bases at V and 0 bases at J, with 8 bases between the two ends. This CDR3 is CASSQVGGSYEQYF. The CDR3 bases are TGCGCCAGCAGTCAAGTAGGCGGCTCCTACGAGCAGTACTTC.

The rearrangement links TRBV13 to TRBJ2-3, with D uncertain. Germline V CDR1 and CDR2: PRHDT, FYEKMQ (reference sequence). The CDR3 runs 12 residues. Trimming pared 4 bases from V and 0 bases from J, leaving 2 bases between. The CDR3 reads CASSWSTDTQYF. CDR3 DNA: TGTGCCAGCAGCTGGAGCACAGATACGCAGTATTTT.

The V call is TRBV6-5, the J call TRBJ2-1; either TRBD1 or TRBD2 may fit D (6 bases each). This CDR3 comprises 14 residues. V lost 5 bases and J 5 bases, leaving 13 bases between the germline ends. Germline V gene lookup returns CDR1 MNHEY and CDR2 SVGAGI. CDR3 sequence: CASSRGTQDNEQFF. The CDR3 nucleotides read TGTGCCAGCAGTAGGGGGACTCAAGACAATGAGCAGTTCTTC.

The V and J genes are TRBV27 and TRBJ2-1, with D unclear. This CDR3 is 12 amino acids long. Per the germline V gene, CDR1 is MNHEY and CDR2 is SMNVEV (reference sequence). Trimming left V 4 bases short and J 7 bases short, with 8 bases between. CDR3 sequence reads: CASSSRRNEQFF. The DNA for the CDR3 is TGTGCCAGCAGTTCGAGGCGGAATGAGCAGTTCTTC.

The rearrangement links TRBV5-1 to TRBJ2-1, with 8 nucleotides matching TRBD1. This CDR3 region has 15 residues. V was clipped by 7 bases and J by 8 bases; unmatched bases: 14. The germline V gene encodes CDR1 SGHRS and CDR2 YFSETQ. The CDR3 reads CASGYQGAKLDEQFF. The CDR3 bases are TGCGCCAGCGGATATCAGGGGGCCAAGTTGGATGAGCAGTTCTTC.

The chain links TRBV6-1 to TRBJ2-1; D is perhaps TRBD2 (7 bases). CDR1 MNHNS and CDR2 SASEGT come from the germline V gene. CDR3 length equals 16 residues. Trimming left V 4 bases short and J 2 bases short, with 15 bases between. The chain's CDR3 is CASSAFAGAPYNEQFF. Here the CDR3 DNA reads TGTGCCAGCAGTGCCTTCGCGGGGGCGCCCTACAATGAGCAGTTCTTC.

This CDR3 reads CASSFGGNYEQYF. The CDR3, as DNA: TGTGCCAGCAGCTTCGGCGGCAACTACGAGCAGTACTTC. The V and J genes are TRBV7-8 and TRBJ2-7; D gene unclear. Trimming took 3 bases from V and 3 from J, leaving 9 bases between them. The CDR3 extends over 13 amino acids. Germline CDR1 and CDR2: SGHVS and FQNEAQ.

The chain uses TRBV27 and TRBJ2-7, with TRBD1 matching over 7 bases. Germline assignment: CDR1 MNHEY and CDR2 SMNVEV (reference sequence). The CDR3 sequence is 14 residues long. V dropped 5 bases and J dropped 0; count of bases not matched to a gene: 4. The CDR3 sequence: CASSPRDSSYEQYF. In nucleotides, the CDR3 is TGTGCCAGCAGTCCCCGGGACAGCTCCTACGAGCAGTACTTC.